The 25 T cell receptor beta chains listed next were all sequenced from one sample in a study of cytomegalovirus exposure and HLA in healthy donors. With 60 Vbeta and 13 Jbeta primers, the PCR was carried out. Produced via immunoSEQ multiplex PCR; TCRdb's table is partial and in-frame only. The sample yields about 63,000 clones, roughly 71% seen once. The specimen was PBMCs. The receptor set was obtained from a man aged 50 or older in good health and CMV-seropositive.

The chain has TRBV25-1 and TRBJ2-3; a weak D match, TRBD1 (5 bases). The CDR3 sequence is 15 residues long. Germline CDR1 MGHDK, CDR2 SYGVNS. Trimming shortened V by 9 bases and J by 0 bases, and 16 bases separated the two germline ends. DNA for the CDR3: TGTGCCAGTAACACTGACAGAGCTAGCACAGATACGCAGTATTTT. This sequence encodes CASNTDRASTDTQYF.

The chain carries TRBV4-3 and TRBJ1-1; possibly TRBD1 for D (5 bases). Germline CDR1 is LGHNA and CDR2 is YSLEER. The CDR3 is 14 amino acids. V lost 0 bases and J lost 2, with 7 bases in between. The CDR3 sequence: CASSQEGVNTEAFF. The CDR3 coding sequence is TGCGCCAGCAGCCAAGAAGGGGTTAACACTGAAGCTTTCTTT.

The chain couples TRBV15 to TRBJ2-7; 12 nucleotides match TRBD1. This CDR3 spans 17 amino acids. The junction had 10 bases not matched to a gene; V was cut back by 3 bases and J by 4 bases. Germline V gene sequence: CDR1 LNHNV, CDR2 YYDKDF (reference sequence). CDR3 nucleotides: TGTGCCACCAGCAGCGAGCGGGACAGGGGGCGGGGGTACGAGCAGTACTTC. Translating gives CATSSERDRGRGYEQYF.

The DNA for the CDR3 is TGCGCCAGCAGCCAAGATACGGGATCCAGCACGCAGTATTTT. This encodes CASSQDTGSSTQYF. The chain recombines TRBV4-1 with TRBJ2-3; a weak D match, TRBD2 (5 bases). This CDR3 comprises 14 residues. The germline V gene has CDR1 MGHRA and CDR2 YSYEKL. V gave up 0 bases and J gave up 9 bases, with 13 bases separating them.

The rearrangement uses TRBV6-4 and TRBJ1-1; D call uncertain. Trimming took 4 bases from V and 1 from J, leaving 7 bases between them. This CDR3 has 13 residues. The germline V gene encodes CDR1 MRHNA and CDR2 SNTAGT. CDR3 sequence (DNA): TGTGCCAGCAGTGTTGAGGGGAACACTGAAGCTTTCTTT. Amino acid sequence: CASSVEGNTEAFF.

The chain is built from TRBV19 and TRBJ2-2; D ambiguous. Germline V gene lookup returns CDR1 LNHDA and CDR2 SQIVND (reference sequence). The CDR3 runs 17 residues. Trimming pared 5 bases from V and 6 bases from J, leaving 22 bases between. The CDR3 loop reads CASSSISILSGSGELFF. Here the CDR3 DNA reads TGTGCCAGTAGTTCGATTAGCATCTTGTCTGGCTCCGGGGAGCTGTTTTTT.

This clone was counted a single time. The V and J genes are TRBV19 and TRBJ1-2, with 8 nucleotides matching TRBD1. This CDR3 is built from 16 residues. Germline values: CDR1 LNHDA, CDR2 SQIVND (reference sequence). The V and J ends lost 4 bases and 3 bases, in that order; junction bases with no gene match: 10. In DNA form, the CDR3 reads TGTGCCAGTAGTACCCTCGAGACAGGGGCTGACTATGGCTACACCTTC. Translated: CASSTLETGADYGYTF.

In DNA form, the CDR3 reads TGTGCCAGCAGCTCGCTAGCGGGGTTCTCCTACGAGCAGTACTTC. It specifies CASSSLAGFSYEQYF. This chain links TRBV7-9 with TRBJ2-7; 9 positions match TRBD2. Germline V gives CDR1 SEHNR, CDR2 FQNEAQ (reference sequence). The CDR3 is 15 amino acids. With V trimmed by 4 bases and J by 0 bases, 4 bases remained unmatched.

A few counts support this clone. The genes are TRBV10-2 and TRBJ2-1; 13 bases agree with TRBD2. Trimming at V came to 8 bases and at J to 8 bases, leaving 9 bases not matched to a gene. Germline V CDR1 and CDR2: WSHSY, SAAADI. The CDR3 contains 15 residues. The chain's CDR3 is CASRRTSGGDYEQFF. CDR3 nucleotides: TGCGCCAGCCGGAGGACTAGCGGGGGCGACTATGAGCAGTTCTTC.

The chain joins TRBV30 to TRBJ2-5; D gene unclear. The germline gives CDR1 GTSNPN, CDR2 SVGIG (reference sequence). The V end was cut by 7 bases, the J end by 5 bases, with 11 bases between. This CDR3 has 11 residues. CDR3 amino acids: CASMTGETQYF. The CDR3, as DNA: TGTGCCTCCATGACCGGGGAGACCCAGTACTTC.

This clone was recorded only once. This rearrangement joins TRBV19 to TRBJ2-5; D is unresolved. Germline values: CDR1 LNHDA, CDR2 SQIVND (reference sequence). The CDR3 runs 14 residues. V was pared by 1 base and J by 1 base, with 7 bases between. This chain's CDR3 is CASSIATSQETQYF. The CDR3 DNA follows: TGTGCCAGTAGTATAGCGACTTCCCAAGAGACCCAGTACTTC.

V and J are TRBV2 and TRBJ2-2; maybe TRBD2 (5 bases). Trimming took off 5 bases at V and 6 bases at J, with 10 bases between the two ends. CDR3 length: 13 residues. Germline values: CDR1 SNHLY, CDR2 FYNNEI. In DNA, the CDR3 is TGTGCCAGCAGTCCCACCGGGGCCGGGGAGCTGTTTTTT. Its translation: CASSPTGAGELFF.

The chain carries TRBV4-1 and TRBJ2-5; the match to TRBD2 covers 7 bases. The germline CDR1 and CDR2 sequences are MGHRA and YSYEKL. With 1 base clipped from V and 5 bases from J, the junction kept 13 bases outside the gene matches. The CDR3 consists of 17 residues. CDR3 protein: CASSQVGGIESQETQYF. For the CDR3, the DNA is TGCGCCAGCAGCCAAGTGGGAGGGATCGAAAGCCAGGAGACCCAGTACTTC.

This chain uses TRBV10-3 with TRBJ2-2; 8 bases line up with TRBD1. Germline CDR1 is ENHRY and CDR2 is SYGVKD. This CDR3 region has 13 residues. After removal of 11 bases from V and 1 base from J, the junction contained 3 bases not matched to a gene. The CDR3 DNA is TGTGCCTCACAGGGGGGGAACACCGGGGAGCTGTTTTTT. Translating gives CASQGGNTGELFF.

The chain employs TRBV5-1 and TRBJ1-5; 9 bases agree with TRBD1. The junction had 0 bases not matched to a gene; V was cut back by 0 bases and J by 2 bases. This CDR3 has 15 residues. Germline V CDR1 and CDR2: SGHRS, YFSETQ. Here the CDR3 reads CASSLGDRGNQPQHF. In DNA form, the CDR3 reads TGCGCCAGCAGCTTGGGGGACAGGGGCAATCAGCCCCAGCATTTT.

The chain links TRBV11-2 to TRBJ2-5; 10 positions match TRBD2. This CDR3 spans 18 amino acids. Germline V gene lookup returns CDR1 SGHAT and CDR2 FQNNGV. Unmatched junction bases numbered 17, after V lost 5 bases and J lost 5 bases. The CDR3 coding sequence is TGTGCCAGCAGCAAATCGGGGCGGGCTAGCGGGGGCAGGGAGACCCAGTACTTC. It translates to CASSKSGRASGGRETQYF.

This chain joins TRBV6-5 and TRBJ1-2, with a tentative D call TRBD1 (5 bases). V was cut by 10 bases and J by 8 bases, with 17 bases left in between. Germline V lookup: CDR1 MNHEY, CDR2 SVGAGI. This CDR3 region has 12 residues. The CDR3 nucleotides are TGTGCCACCGGCCCAGGGCCTTACGGCTACACCTTC. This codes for CATGPGPYGYTF.

This CDR3 reads CAIGASGRGYNEQFF. CDR3 nucleotides: TGTGCCATCGGGGCTAGCGGGAGAGGGTACAATGAGCAGTTCTTC. The chain joins TRBV5-4 to TRBJ2-1; 10 bases match TRBD2. Germline CDR1 and CDR2: SGHNT and YYREEE (reference sequence). V shed 9 bases, J shed 4 bases, and the junction held 10 bases outside the gene matches. The CDR3 is 15 amino acids.

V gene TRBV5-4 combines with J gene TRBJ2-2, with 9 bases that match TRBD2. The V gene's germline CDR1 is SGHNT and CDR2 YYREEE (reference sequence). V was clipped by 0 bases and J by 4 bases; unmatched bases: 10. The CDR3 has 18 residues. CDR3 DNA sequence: TGTGCCAGCAGCTTGGGAATCGGTAGCGGGAGAGGCACCGGGGAGCTGTTTTTT. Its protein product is CASSLGIGSGRGTGELFF. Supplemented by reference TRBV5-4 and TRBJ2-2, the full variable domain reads ETGVTQSPTHLIKTRGQQVTLRCSSQSGHNTVSWYQQALGQGPQFIFQYYREEENGRGNFPPRFSGLQFPNYSSELNVNALELDDSALYLCASSLGIGSGRGTGELFFGEGSRLTVL.

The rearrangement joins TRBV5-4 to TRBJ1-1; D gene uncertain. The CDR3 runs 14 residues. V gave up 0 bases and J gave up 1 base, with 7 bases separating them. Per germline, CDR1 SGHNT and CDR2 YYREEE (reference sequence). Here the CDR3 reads CASSLGHRNTEAFF. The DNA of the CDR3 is TGTGCCAGCAGCTTGGGACACAGGAACACTGAAGCTTTCTTT.

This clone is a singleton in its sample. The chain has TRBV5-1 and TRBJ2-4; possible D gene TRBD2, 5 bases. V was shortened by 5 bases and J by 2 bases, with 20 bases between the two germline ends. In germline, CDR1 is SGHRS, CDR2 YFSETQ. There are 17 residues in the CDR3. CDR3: CASSFAGLVTTKNIQYF. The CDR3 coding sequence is TGCGCCAGCAGTTTCGCAGGACTGGTGACGACCAAAAACATTCAGTACTTC.

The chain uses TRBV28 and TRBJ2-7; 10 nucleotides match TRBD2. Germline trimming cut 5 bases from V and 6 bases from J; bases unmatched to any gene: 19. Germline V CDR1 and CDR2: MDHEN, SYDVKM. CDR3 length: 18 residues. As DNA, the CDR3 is TGTGCCAGCAGTCCGCACACCCCAGGACTAGCGGATAGGGGCGAGCAGTACTTC. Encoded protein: CASSPHTPGLADRGEQYF.

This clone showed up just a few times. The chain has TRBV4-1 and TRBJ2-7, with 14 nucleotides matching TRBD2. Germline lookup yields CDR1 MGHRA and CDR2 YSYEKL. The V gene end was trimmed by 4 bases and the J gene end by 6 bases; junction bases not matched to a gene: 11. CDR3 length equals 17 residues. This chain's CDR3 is CASSPYTGTSGRGEQYF. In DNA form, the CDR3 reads TGCGCCAGCAGCCCCTATACCGGGACTAGCGGGAGAGGCGAGCAGTACTTC.

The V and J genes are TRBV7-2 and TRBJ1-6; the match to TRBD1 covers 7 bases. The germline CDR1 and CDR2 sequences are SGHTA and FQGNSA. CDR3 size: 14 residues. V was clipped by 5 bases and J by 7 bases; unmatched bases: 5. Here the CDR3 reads CASSRDSFNSPLHF. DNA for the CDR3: TGTGCCAGCAGCCGGGACAGTTTCAATTCACCCCTCCACTTT.

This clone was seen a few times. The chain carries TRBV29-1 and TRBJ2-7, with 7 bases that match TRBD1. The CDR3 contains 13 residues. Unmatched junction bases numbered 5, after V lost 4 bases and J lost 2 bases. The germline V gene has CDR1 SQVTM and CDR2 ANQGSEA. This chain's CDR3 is CSVVETGPYEQYF. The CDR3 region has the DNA TGCAGCGTTGTAGAGACAGGGCCCTACGAGCAGTACTTC.